The source of this TCR beta chain is a study of blood T cell repertoires in COVID-19. Study in general: The United States, Italy and Spain provided the acute and convalescent COVID-19 samples. T cells, B-cell-depleted T cells, or PBMCs provided the cDNA or gDNA that served as material.

Trimming removed 5 bases from V and 8 bases from J; junction bases left unmatched: 3. CDR3 length: 14 amino acids. The germline V gene has CDR1 MGHRA and CDR2 YSYEKL. The authors' processing: Counts of nucleated cells, estimated from reference gene primer amplification, were obtained. This table comes from immunoSEQ multiplex PCR, and its TCRdb copy is limited to in-frame clones, with some not included. The DNA was the basis for D and trimming; V, J and clone size are from that table. The sample holds approximately 56,000 clones, about four fifths seen once. Sequencing was performed on peripheral blood. The chain is built from TRBV4-1 and TRBJ1-6, with 10 bases that match TRBD1. The source of this sequence is a man aged 65-85 years with active COVID-19. In nucleotides, the CDR3 is TGCGCCAGCAGCTTCGGGACAGGGGATTCACCCCTCCACTTT. This gives the protein CASSFGTGDSPLHF.